This T cell receptor (beta chain) was identified in a study of molecular identifiers for immune sequencing clone quantification. TCRdb ran MiXCR on the PCR reads and lists one entry per CDR3 protein. The table shows under 600,000 distinct CDR3 sequences, with about 25% occurring only once. The CDR3 loop spans 14 amino acids. Germline CDR1 is SGHVS and CDR2 is FNYEAQ. A word on this clonotype: One base away lies a much larger clone, so this may be a sequencing read error.

The source is a human donor in good health. Some libraries in this study had Jurkat cell RNA spiked in. The sequenced material came from naive CD8+ T cells from blood, with Jurkat cell RNA spiked in. As for subset: FACS-sorted CD8+CD4-CCR7+CD45RA+ naive T cells. This sequence joins TRBV7-6 and TRBJ2-7; 7 nucleotides line up with TRBD1. The CDR3 is CTSSSGTEAYEQYF. In nucleotides, the CDR3 is TGTACCAGCAGCTCCGGGACAGAAGCCTACGAGCAGTACTTC.